This T cell receptor (beta chain) was sequenced during a study of control samples from healthy donors and cancer patients. From germline, CDR1 is SEHNR and CDR2 FQNEAQ (reference sequence). This CDR3 spans 14 amino acids. Trimming pared 8 bases from V and 0 bases from J, leaving 11 bases between. Clones were read by immunoSEQ multiplex PCR, and TCRdb kept only the in-frame ones, dropping some. The top ten hold more than 3.5% of the sample, which has about 94,000 clones, over 75% seen once. The sequence came from a woman under 30 in good health. The V call is TRBV7-9, the J call TRBJ1-3; D gene ambiguous. Sequenced material: blood. CDR3 nucleotides: TGTGCCAGCGCCCGGTCAGGCTCTGGAAACACCATATATTTT. Translation: CASARSGSGNTIYF. Filled out from reference TRBV7-9 and TRBJ1-3, the complete variable domain reads DTGVSQNPRHKITKRGQNVTFRCDPISEHNRLYWYRQTLGQGPEFLTYFQNEAQLEKSRLLSDRFSAERPKGSFSTLEIQRTEQGDSAMYLCASARSGSGNTIYFGEGSWLTVV.